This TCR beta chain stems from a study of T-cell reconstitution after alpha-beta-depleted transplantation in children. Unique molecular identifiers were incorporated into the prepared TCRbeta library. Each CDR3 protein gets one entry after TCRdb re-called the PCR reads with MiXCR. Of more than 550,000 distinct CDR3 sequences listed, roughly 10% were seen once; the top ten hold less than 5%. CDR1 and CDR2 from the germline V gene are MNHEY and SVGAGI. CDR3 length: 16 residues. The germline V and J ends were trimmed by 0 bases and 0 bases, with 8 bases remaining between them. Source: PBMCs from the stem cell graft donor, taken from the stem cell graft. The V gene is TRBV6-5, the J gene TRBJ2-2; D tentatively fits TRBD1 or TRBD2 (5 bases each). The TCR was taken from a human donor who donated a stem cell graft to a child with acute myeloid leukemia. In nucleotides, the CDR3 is TGTGCCAGCAGTTACTCGGGACCATCGAACACCGGGGAGCTGTTTTTT. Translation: CASSYSGPSNTGELFF.